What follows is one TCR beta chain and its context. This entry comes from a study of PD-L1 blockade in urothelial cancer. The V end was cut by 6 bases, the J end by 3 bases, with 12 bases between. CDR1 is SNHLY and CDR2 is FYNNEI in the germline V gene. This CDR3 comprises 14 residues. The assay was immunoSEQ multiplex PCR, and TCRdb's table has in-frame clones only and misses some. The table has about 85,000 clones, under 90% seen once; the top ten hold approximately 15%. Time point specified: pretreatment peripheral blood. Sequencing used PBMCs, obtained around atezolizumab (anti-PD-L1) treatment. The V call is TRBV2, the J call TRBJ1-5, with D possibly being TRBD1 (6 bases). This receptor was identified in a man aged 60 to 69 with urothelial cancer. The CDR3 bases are TGTGCCAGCAGCGCACAGGGTTACAATCAGCCCCAGCATTTT. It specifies CASSAQGYNQPQHF. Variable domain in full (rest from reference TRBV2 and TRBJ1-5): EPEVTQTPSHQVTQMGQEVILRCVPISNHLYFYWYRQILGQKVEFLVSFYNNEISEKSEIFDDQFSVERPDGSNFTLKIRSTKLEDSAMYFCASSAQGYNQPQHFGDGTRLSIL.